This T cell receptor (beta chain) comes out of a study of circulating CD8 cells and anti-PD-1 response in melanoma. Study-wide background: Complete or partial response defined responders; stable or progressive disease, non-responders. Study-wide results and caveats: Some patients were treatment-naive; others were previously treated. A small cohort with few responders supplied the baseline and M1 comparisons. Subset repertoires were largely private at M1, with under 7% shared.

Within the sample, this clonotype is large. Antigen unknown. Sorting of live CD3+CD8+TCRalphabeta+ cells by PD-1 and/or TIGIT gave four subsets. Germline loops: CDR1 MGHRA, CDR2 YSYEKL. Trimming at V came to 3 bases and at J to 3 bases, leaving 7 bases not matched to a gene. This CDR3 comprises 15 residues. TCR libraries were prepared from 15 ng of total RNA with the QIAseq Immune Repertoire TCR panel. TCRdb recomputed calls from the reads with MiXCR, one row per CDR3 protein. The table shows a few hundred distinct CDR3 sequences, with roughly 6.2% occurring only once. The sequence came from a human donor with melanoma. The rearrangement uses TRBV4-1 and TRBJ2-7; TRBD2 matches at 8 bases. The sequencing here drew on CD8+ T cells from PBMCs, taken at baseline or after one month of anti-PD-1 therapy (not recorded which). The CDR3 region has the DNA TGCGCCAGCAGCCACGGGGGAGCGGGAGTCTACGAGCAGTACTTC. This codes for CASSHGGAGVYEQYF.